This T cell receptor (beta chain) was found in a study of shared clonotypes between healthy human individuals. Study at large: A couple of women and a few men aged 18 to 49 made up the donors.

Whole-study findings and limits: The naive CD4 repertoires of several donors were compared, and roughly 5.1% of clonotypes were shared. Clonotypes shared by all four sorted-subset donors had higher generation probabilities than non-shared clonotypes.

Method: immunoSEQ multiplex PCR; TCRdb's copy keeps in-frame clones and lacks some. Among around 2,000,000 clones, approximately 95% were seen once, and the ten largest hold 0.95% to 1.5%. In the naive CD8 group, cells lacked CD45RO and were positively selected for CCR7, so terminally differentiated effector memory CD45RA+ cells were left out. About this clone: Its matching antigen is unknown.

The CDR3 spans 16 residues. Germline loops: CDR1 MNHEY, CDR2 SMNVEV (reference sequence). V trimming: 0 bases; J trimming: 7 bases; junction bases outside the gene matches: 8. The chain is built from TRBV27 and TRBJ1-3; TRBD1 matches 8 bases. The source is a young man in good health. Sequencing was done on a sample of naive CD8+ T cells sorted from blood. CDR3 loop: CASSLSKTGEENTIYF. Here the CDR3 DNA reads TGTGCCAGCAGTTTATCGAAGACAGGGGAGGAGAACACCATATATTTT.